These 29 T cell receptor beta chains were sequenced from one sample in a study of blood T cell repertoires in COVID-19 (dated by TCRdb to 2020 to 2022). Libraries were built with the immunoSEQ multiplex PCR assay. TCRdb carries this immuneACCESS record with in-frame sequences only. Its versions omit some clonotypes, under half of them owing to an unresolved V gene in the studies checked, with the rest unexplained. This sample gives 200,000 or so clones in total; around 79% of them show up just once. The top ten constitute 15% to 20% of the sample. Sequenced sample: peripheral blood. The receptors were sampled from a man in his 60s with active or convalescent COVID-19.

This sequence joins TRBV19 and TRBJ2-5; 12 positions agree with TRBD2. The germline V gene encodes CDR1 LNHDA and CDR2 SQIVND (reference sequence). Trimming cost V 10 bases and J 2 bases; bases outside gene matches: 14. This CDR3 comprises 17 residues. The CDR3 DNA is TGTGCCACCCGACTAGCGGGAGAAAGATCTTCACAAGAGACCCAGTACTTC. Protein product: CATRLAGERSSQETQYF.

This sequence joins TRBV6-5 and TRBJ1-1, with D maybe TRBD1 (5 bases). V lost 6 bases to trimming and J lost 11 bases, with 22 bases between them. There are 14 residues in the CDR3. CDR1 MNHEY and CDR2 SVGAGI come from the germline V gene. CDR3: CASRPGHVPVGAFF. The CDR3 DNA reads as TGTGCCAGCAGACCTGGACACGTTCCGGTTGGCGCTTTCTTT.

The V gene is TRBV24-1, the J gene TRBJ2-2, with 10 bases aligning to TRBD1. This CDR3 comprises 15 residues. The germline CDR1 and CDR2 sequences are KGHDR and SFDVKD. The trim removed 8 bases at V and 5 bases at J, leaving 7 bases unmatched. This chain's CDR3 is CATTSGTGETGELFF. DNA of the CDR3: TGTGCCACCACCTCCGGGACAGGGGAAACCGGGGAGCTGTTTTTT.

This rearrangement joins TRBV12-3 or TRBV12-4 to TRBJ2-3; D possibly corresponds to TRBD1 (5 bases). The length of the CDR3 is 13 residues. V was pared by 6 bases and J by 2 bases, with 9 bases between. The CDR3 bases are TGTGCCAGCAGCCGGACAATCACAGATACGCAGTATTTT. The encoded protein is CASSRTITDTQYF.

V is TRBV2 and J is TRBJ1-1, with TRBD1 matching over 7 bases. The ends lost 4 bases at V and 2 bases at J; junction bases unmatched: 4. The CDR3 length is 14 residues. From germline, CDR1 is SNHLY and CDR2 FYNNEI. CDR3 DNA sequence: TGTGCCAGCAGTGTAGGGACAGCCAACACTGAAGCTTTCTTT. Translating gives CASSVGTANTEAFF.

This rearrangement joins TRBV9 to TRBJ2-7, with D possibly being TRBD1 (5 bases). V lost 4 bases, J lost 1 base, and 6 bases lay in between. Germline lookup yields CDR1 SGDLS and CDR2 YYNGEE. This CDR3 spans 12 amino acids. The CDR3 is CASSKGSYEQYF. The CDR3 DNA reads TGTGCCAGCAGCAAGGGGTCCTACGAGCAGTACTTC.

V is TRBV5-1 and J is TRBJ2-2; 8 bases map to TRBD1. V trimming: 4 bases; J trimming: 5 bases; junction bases outside the gene matches: 4. The CDR3 has 14 residues. CDR1 is SGHRS, CDR2 YFSETQ, per germline. The CDR3 region is CASSAGQDTGELFF. The CDR3 nucleotides are TGCGCCAGCAGCGCGGGACAGGATACCGGGGAGCTGTTTTTT.

The rearrangement joins TRBV5-6 to TRBJ1-1, with D perhaps matching TRBD1 (5 bases). This CDR3 spans 13 amino acids. Per the germline V gene, CDR1 is SGHDT and CDR2 is YYEEEE. V gave up 0 bases and J gave up 8 bases, with 11 bases separating them. CDR3 sequence: CASSLGRDGEAFF. CDR3 sequence (DNA): TGTGCCAGCAGCTTGGGGAGGGACGGCGAAGCTTTCTTT. Supplemented by reference TRBV5-6 and TRBJ1-1, the full variable domain reads DAGVTQSPTHLIKTRGQQVTLRCSPKSGHDTVSWYQQALGQGPQFIFQYYEEEERQRGNFPDRFSGHQFPNYSSELNVNALLLGDSALYLCASSLGRDGEAFFGQGTRLTVV.

V usage is TRBV9 and J usage is TRBJ2-7, with a possible D match to TRBD2 (6 bases). Germline V gives CDR1 SGDLS, CDR2 YYNGEE. Trimming cost V 0 bases and J 5 bases, with 9 bases left between them. This CDR3 has 13 amino acids. CDR3 sequence: CASSVVEGHEQYF. The CDR3 DNA reads as TGTGCCAGCAGCGTAGTGGAGGGTCACGAGCAGTACTTC. Using reference TRBV9 and TRBJ2-7 for the parts outside the CDR3, the full variable domain is DSGVTQTPKHLITATGQRVTLRCSPRSGDLSVYWYQQSLDQGLQFLIQYYNGEERAKGNILERFSAQQFPDLHSELNLSSLELGDSALYFCASSVVEGHEQYFGPGTRLTVT.

J is TRBJ2-4 and V is TRBV6-2 or TRBV6-3; 9 bases fit TRBD1. The CDR3 consists of 14 residues. V shed 2 bases, J shed 8 bases, and the junction held 4 bases outside the gene matches. The germline gives CDR1 MNHEY, CDR2 SVGEGT. The CDR3 DNA is TGTGCCAGCAGTTACACAGGGGGCATAGACATTCAGTACTTC. This gives the protein CASSYTGGIDIQYF.

This chain connects TRBV5-4 to TRBJ2-1; 9 bases fit TRBD2. Germline CDR1 and CDR2: SGHNT and YYREEE (reference sequence). V lost 0 bases, J lost 6 bases, and 7 bases stayed unmatched. The CDR3 loop spans 16 amino acids. The CDR3 reads CASSLGGRARSNEQFF. CDR3 nucleotide sequence: TGTGCCAGCAGCTTGGGCGGGAGGGCCCGGTCCAATGAGCAGTTCTTC.

The chain carries TRBV3-1 (or the pseudogene TRBV3-2) and TRBJ2-1; TRBD2 agrees at 10 bases. The length of the CDR3 is 17 residues. The V and J ends lost 6 bases and 10 bases, in that order; junction bases with no gene match: 18. Germline assignment: CDR1 LGHDT and CDR2 YNNKEL (reference sequence). CDR3 DNA sequence: TGTGCCAGCAGGGTGAGCCTTAGCGGGAGGATAGATTCGGAGCAGTTCTTC. Translated, it gives CASRVSLSGRIDSEQFF.

J is TRBJ2-2 and V is TRBV7-3; D uncertain. Trimming took 1 base from V and 0 from J, leaving 9 bases between them. Germline V gene data show CDR1 as SGHTA and CDR2 as FQGTGA. The CDR3 length is 16 residues. The CDR3 reads CASSLNGLANTGELFF. CDR3 coding DNA: TGTGCCAGCAGCTTAAATGGCCTAGCGAACACCGGGGAGCTGTTTTTT.

The chain couples TRBV28 to TRBJ2-7; no clear D. V dropped 5 bases and J dropped 0 bases, with 5 bases sitting between them. Per the germline V gene, CDR1 is MDHEN and CDR2 is SYDVKM. The CDR3 loop spans 12 amino acids. This chain's CDR3 is CASSPSSYEQYF. As DNA, the CDR3 is TGTGCCAGCAGTCCGAGCTCCTACGAGCAGTACTTC.

V is TRBV15 and J is TRBJ1-2; D might be TRBD1 (6 bases). CDR3 length equals 13 residues. V lost 5 bases and J 4 bases, leaving 11 bases between the germline ends. Germline CDR1 and CDR2: LNHNV and YYDKDF (reference sequence). CDR3 residues: CATSVGTLYGYTF. The CDR3 DNA is TGTGCCACCAGCGTTGGGACACTCTATGGCTACACCTTC.

This clone was seen only a few times. The V gene is TRBV4-1, the J gene TRBJ2-7; D is possibly TRBD2 (6 bases). The CDR3 runs to 14 residues. The V gene's germline CDR1 is MGHRA and CDR2 YSYEKL. V was trimmed by 3 bases and J by 6 bases, leaving 15 bases between them. The DNA of the CDR3 is TGCGCCAGCAGCCATCCGACGGAGGAGGGCGAGCAGTACTTC. This gives the protein CASSHPTEEGEQYF.

V usage is TRBV11-2 and J usage is TRBJ1-1; 7 bases match TRBD1. Germline loops: CDR1 SGHAT, CDR2 FQNNGV. CDR3 length equals 13 residues. V shed 5 bases and J 10 bases; nucleotides not matched to a gene: 10. The CDR3 nucleotides are TGTGCCAGCAGCCCCTGGGACAGCGAGGGAGCTTTCTTT. The encoded protein is CASSPWDSEGAFF.

This clone was detected once. The V call is TRBV7-2, the J call TRBJ2-1; 13 bases are shared with TRBD2. V dropped 3 bases and J dropped 9; count of bases not matched to a gene: 5. The CDR3 runs 15 residues. Germline V lookup: CDR1 SGHTA, CDR2 FQGNSA. The CDR3 here is CASSLGTSGIGEQFF. The CDR3 DNA reads as TGTGCCAGCAGCTTGGGGACTAGCGGGATCGGTGAGCAGTTCTTC.

V and J are TRBV9 and TRBJ1-3; maybe TRBD1 (5 bases). CDR1 and CDR2 (germline): SGDLS, YYNGEE. This CDR3 is 13 amino acids long. V was pared by 7 bases and J by 4 bases, with 12 bases between. The CDR3 is CASSPGDGNTIYF. CDR3 DNA sequence: TGTGCCAGCTCCCCGGGGGACGGAAACACCATATATTTT.

Ten or more counts support this clone. In DNA, the CDR3 is TGCGCCAGCAGCCAAGGACAGGGGAAGACTGAAGCTTTCTTT. Protein sequence: CASSQGQGKTEAFF. This chain connects TRBV5-1 to TRBJ1-1; 9 nucleotides line up with TRBD1. Germline CDR1 SGHRS, CDR2 YFSETQ. V was pared by 4 bases and J by 5 bases, with 6 bases of the junction left unmatched. The CDR3 extends over 14 amino acids.

The gene calls are TRBV10-3 and TRBJ1-5, with D unresolved. Per germline, CDR1 ENHRY and CDR2 SYGVKD. This CDR3 is built from 14 residues. Between the trimmed V and J ends, which lost 2 bases and 3 bases, there was a span of 8 bases. CDR3 sequence: CAISEGRVNQPQHF. DNA of the CDR3: TGTGCCATCAGTGAGGGGAGGGTCAATCAGCCCCAGCATTTT.

The genes are TRBV4-2 and TRBJ2-2, with unresolved D. CDR3 length: 13 amino acids. Germline CDR1 is LGHNA and CDR2 is YNFKEQ. V lost 4 bases and J 5 bases, leaving 8 bases between the germline ends. Here the CDR3 DNA reads TGTGCCAGCAGCCCCCGTATTACCGGGGAGCTGTTTTTT. It yields the protein CASSPRITGELFF.

The V and J genes are TRBV3-1 (or the pseudogene TRBV3-2) and TRBJ2-6; the D is unclear. Trimming cost V 4 bases and J 6 bases, with 7 bases left between them. The CDR3 is 13 residues long. CDR1 and CDR2 from the germline V gene are LGHDT and YNNKEL (reference sequence). CDR3 DNA sequence: TGTGCCAGCAGCCCCGGAGCGGCCAACGTCCTGACTTTC. Its protein is CASSPGAANVLTF.

The rearrangement uses TRBV5-4 and TRBJ2-1; 8 nucleotides align to TRBD2. Germline CDR1 reads SGHNT; CDR2 reads YYREEE (reference sequence). The CDR3 covers 16 residues. The junction had 12 bases not matched to a gene; V was cut back by 0 bases and J by 10 bases. This CDR3 reads CASSLAPAGVNGEQFF. The CDR3 region has the DNA TGTGCCAGCAGCTTGGCACCAGCGGGAGTCAATGGAGAGCAGTTCTTC.

This clone was observed once. The chain links TRBV11-3 to TRBJ2-7; tentative D call: TRBD1 (5 bases). The CDR3 totals 15 residues. In germline, CDR1 is SGHNT, CDR2 YENEEA. V was pared by 5 bases and J by 4 bases, with 18 bases between. CDR3 DNA sequence: TGTGCCAGCAGCCCCCAGGCAGGGAAAGGGTACGAGCAGTACTTC. This encodes CASSPQAGKGYEQYF.

The chain links TRBV28 to TRBJ2-5; 11 bases are a match to TRBD1. The ends lost 6 bases at V and 12 bases at J; junction bases unmatched: 12. Germline lookup yields CDR1 MDHEN and CDR2 SYDVKM. The CDR3 is 14 residues long. The CDR3 region is CASRPRDRGSQKYF. CDR3 coding DNA: TGTGCCAGCAGACCAAGGGACAGGGGGTCCCAAAAGTACTTC. The full variable domain, rest sourced from reference TRBV28 and TRBJ2-5, is DVKVTQSSRYLVKRTGEKVFLECVQDMDHENMFWYRQDPGLGLRLIYFSYDVKMKEKGDIPEGYSVSREKKERFSLILESASTNQTSMYLCASRPRDRGSQKYFGPGTRLLVL.

V is TRBV19 and J is TRBJ2-2; 11 bases line up with TRBD2. The CDR3 sequence is 16 residues long. J was trimmed by 4 bases and V by 3 bases; bases with no gene match: 4. CDR1 and CDR2 from the germline V gene are LNHDA and SQIVND (reference sequence). The CDR3 loop is CASSMSLAGGTGELFF. The DNA for the CDR3 is TGTGCCAGTAGTATGAGTCTAGCGGGAGGCACCGGGGAGCTGTTTTTT.

The V call is TRBV11-1, the J call TRBJ2-1; D may be TRBD2 (5 bases). Germline CDR1 SGHAT, CDR2 FQDESV (reference sequence). The CDR3 has 12 amino acids. Trimming pared 5 bases from V and 10 bases from J, leaving 12 bases between. The CDR3 DNA is TGTGCCAGCAGCCGGTTGAGGGAGGAGCAGTTCTTC. This codes for CASSRLREEQFF.

The chain has TRBV28 and TRBJ2-5, with a tentative D call TRBD1 (6 bases). The CDR3 is made up of 14 amino acids. Germline V gene sequence: CDR1 MDHEN, CDR2 SYDVKM. The V and J ends lost 2 bases and 7 bases respectively, with 14 bases between them. CDR3 nucleotides: TGTGCCAGCAGTTTAGGGCAGGGGCAAAGGACCCAGTACTTC. Translating it yields CASSLGQGQRTQYF.